These T cell receptor beta chains were read from a single sample in a study of T cells after yellow fever vaccination. MiXCR, applied by TCRdb to the 5' RACE reads, yields one record per CDR3 protein. The table lists 450,000 to 600,000 distinct CDR3 sequences, about a sixth of them singletons. The sequences come from PBMCs, collected about 5 days after the first yellow fever vaccination. The origin of the receptors is a man aged 18 to 35 who received the YFV17D yellow fever vaccine. Each CDR3 is given with its conserved first and last residue. D genes are given only for firm matches. Some rows have no size entry. The others give once, few or many, or a class for an expanded clone.

TRBV12-3/TRBV12-4,TRBJ1-4,.,.,CASSTRARREKLFF,TGTGCCAGCAGTACCCGGGCCCGGAGGGAGAAACTGTTTTTT
TRBV12-3/TRBV12-4,TRBJ1-5,.,few,CASSSGSGQPQHF,TGTGCCAGCAGTTCAGGGTCTGGTCAGCCCCAGCATTTT
TRBV14,TRBJ2-7,.,.,CASSQGGNEQYF,TGTGCCAGCAGCCAAGGGGGTAACGAGCAGTACTTC
TRBV4-2,TRBJ2-7,.,few,CASSPLGGDYEQYF,TGTGCCAGCAGCCCACTCGGCGGGGACTACGAGCAGTACTTC
TRBV4-2,TRBJ2-5,.,many,CASSQGGAGRETQYF,TGTGCCAGCAGCCAAGGAGGAGCGGGCCGGGAGACCCAGTACTTC
TRBV6-4,TRBJ1-5,.,.,CASSGAPGDNNQPQHF,TGTGCCAGCAGTGGCGCCCCGGGGGACAACAATCAGCCCCAGCATTTT
TRBV7-9,TRBJ1-1,.,few,CASSMDLGEAFF,TGTGCCAGCAGCATGGACCTGGGAGAAGCTTTCTTT
TRBV11-1,TRBJ2-2,.,.,CASSPLRRHTGRIAGELFF,TGTGCCAGCAGCCCGCTCCGCCGACATACAGGGAGGATCGCCGGGGAGCTGTTTTTT
TRBV12-3/TRBV12-4,TRBJ1-1,.,many,CASSPGGAAFF,TGTGCCAGCAGCCCCGGGGGGGCGGCTTTCTTT
TRBV4-3,TRBJ1-6,.,.,CASSQEIRVGSPLHF,TGCGCCAGCAGCCAAGAAATAAGGGTTGGTTCACCCCTCCACTTT
TRBV10-3,TRBJ2-3,.,few,CATQIQGADTQYF,TGTGCCACCCAGATCCAGGGAGCAGATACGCAGTATTTT
TRBV7-2,TRBJ2-7,TRBD2,few,CASSLVSVAGGREQYF,TGTGCCAGCAGCTTAGTATCGGTAGCGGGGGGTCGTGAGCAGTACTTC
TRBV5-1,TRBJ1-2,.,few,CASSITGNGYTF,TGCGCCAGCAGCATAACCGGGAATGGCTACACCTTC
TRBV20-1,TRBJ1-1,.,.,CSAGGGWTEAFF,TGCAGTGCTGGGGGGGGGTGGACTGAAGCTTTCTTT
TRBV6-6,TRBJ2-4,TRBD2,.,CASRGMGLLQYF,TGTGCCAGCAGGGGGATGGGACTACTTCAGTACTTC
TRBV7-9,TRBJ1-4,.,.,CVSSFGRGTDEKLFF,TGTGTCAGCAGCTTCGGCCGGGGAACGGATGAAAAACTGTTTTTT
TRBV7-9,TRBJ1-3,.,few,CASEDSGNTIYF,TGTGCCAGCGAAGACAGTGGAAACACCATATATTTT
TRBV5-5,TRBJ1-1,.,.,CASSPGSLNTEAFF,TGTGCCAGCAGCCCGGGATCGTTGAACACTGAAGCTTTCTTT
TRBV6-6,TRBJ1-6,.,.,CASSYASPLHF,TGTGCCAGCAGTTACGCATCACCCCTCCACTTT
TRBV6-1,TRBJ2-2,TRBD2,.,CATRKVAGGPTGELFF,TGTGCCACCCGCAAGGTGGCGGGGGGCCCCACCGGGGAGCTGTTTTTT
TRBV7-9,TRBJ1-5,TRBD1,.,CASSYRDRGNQPQHF,TGTGCCAGCAGCTACCGGGACAGGGGCAATCAGCCCCAGCATTTT
TRBV5-6,TRBJ1-1,TRBD1,few,CASSLDDRVWTEAFF,TGTGCCAGCAGCTTGGACGACAGGGTTTGGACTGAAGCTTTCTTT
TRBV18,TRBJ2-1,.,.,CASSPGVTIEQFF,TGTGCCAGCTCACCAGGGGTGACGATTGAGCAGTTCTTC
TRBV6-1,TRBJ2-2,.,few,CASRDGYTGELFF,TGTGCCAGCAGGGACGGATACACCGGGGAGCTGTTTTTT
TRBV24-1,TRBJ2-5,TRBD1,few,CATSDPGTGLGETQYF,TGTGCCACCAGTGATCCCGGGACAGGGCTGGGAGAGACCCAGTACTTC
TRBV10-3,TRBJ1-2,TRBD1,.,CAINDRVSDGYTF,TGTGCCATCAACGACAGGGTCTCGGATGGCTACACCTTC
TRBV5-1,TRBJ2-3,TRBD2,once,CASGVGPERGGLDTQYF,TGCGCCAGCGGCGTCGGACCGGAGCGGGGGGGCTTAGATACGCAGTATTTT
TRBV5-1,TRBJ1-4,.,few,CASSWDMATNEKLFF,TGCGCCAGCAGCTGGGACATGGCAACTAATGAAAAACTGTTTTTT
TRBV20-1,TRBJ2-3,.,.,CSAPPEGTDTQYF,TGCAGTGCTCCCCCCGAGGGCACAGATACGCAGTATTTT
TRBV5-1,TRBJ2-1,TRBD2,.,CASRLSGRGGYNEQFF,TGCGCCAGCAGACTGTCAGGGCGGGGGGGATACAATGAGCAGTTCTTC
TRBV20-1,TRBJ2-3,TRBD2,.,CSARDLGLAGGKADTQYF,TGCAGTGCTAGAGACTTAGGGCTAGCGGGGGGGAAGGCAGATACGCAGTATTTT
TRBV12-3/TRBV12-4,TRBJ2-1,.,.,CASRPSGRYNEQFF,TGTGCCAGCAGACCCTCTGGCCGCTACAATGAGCAGTTCTTC
TRBV7-9,TRBJ1-1,.,few,CASRPDGPEAFF,TGTGCCAGCAGACCGGACGGACCTGAAGCTTTCTTT
TRBV5-1,TRBJ1-3,.,few,CASSLRDSHSGNTIYF,TGCGCCAGCAGCTTGCGAGACAGCCACTCTGGAAACACCATATATTTT
TRBV7-9,TRBJ2-7,TRBD1,.,CASSLADSGTDFYEQYF,TGTGCCAGCAGCTTAGCAGATTCCGGGACAGACTTCTACGAGCAGTACTTC
TRBV5-1,TRBJ1-6,.,.,CASSSRAGADSPLHF,TGCGCCAGCAGCTCCCGGGCAGGGGCGGATTCACCCCTCCACTTT
TRBV7-6,TRBJ1-5,.,few,CASSLDRRGPQHF,TGTGCCAGCAGCCTAGACAGGCGAGGGCCCCAGCATTTT
TRBV6-1,TRBJ2-7,.,.,CATGDRPNSYEQYF,TGTGCCACCGGAGACAGACCAAACTCCTACGAGCAGTACTTC
TRBV5-1,TRBJ2-7,.,few,CASSLVTASYEQYF,TGCGCCAGCAGCTTAGTAACGGCCTCCTACGAGCAGTACTTC
TRBV10-3,TRBJ2-7,TRBD1,.,CAISDPSRGPGEQYF,TGTGCCATCAGTGACCCCTCCAGGGGGCCGGGCGAGCAGTACTTC
TRBV14,TRBJ2-1,.,.,CASSHWTSSSYNEQFF,TGTGCCAGCAGCCATTGGACTTCCAGCTCCTACAATGAGCAGTTCTTC
TRBV11-2,TRBJ2-6,.,once,CASSRPRWGRGVLWANVLTF,TGTGCCAGCAGCCGTCCAAGGTGGGGCAGGGGGGTCCTCTGGGCCAACGTCCTGACTTTC
TRBV20-1,TRBJ2-1,.,.,CSARGVGASSYNEQFF,TGCAGTGCTAGAGGGGTGGGGGCGAGCTCCTACAATGAGCAGTTCTTC
TRBV11-2,TRBJ2-5,.,many,CASREQNQETQYF,TGTGCCAGCAGGGAACAAAACCAAGAGACCCAGTACTTC
TRBV18,TRBJ2-1,TRBD1,few,CASRQGAGNEQFF,TGTGCCAGCCGACAGGGGGCCGGGAATGAGCAGTTCTTC
TRBV10-3,TRBJ1-1,TRBD1,.,CATRGGTGGPEAFF,TGTGCCACCCGGGGCGGGACAGGGGGTCCTGAAGCTTTCTTT
TRBV6-5,TRBJ2-1,.,.,CASGPPGIEQFF,TGTGCCAGCGGGCCCCCTGGGATTGAGCAGTTCTTC
TRBV9,TRBJ1-2,.,.,CASSGLGPTLYGYTF,TGTGCCAGCAGCGGACTAGGACCGACCCTCTATGGCTACACCTTC
TRBV7-9,TRBJ1-6,TRBD1,few,CASRGTGRVSPLHF,TGTGCCAGCAGGGGGACAGGGCGGGTCTCACCCCTCCACTTT
TRBV24-1,TRBJ2-1,TRBD2,few,CATSDSGLAGGNNEQFF,TGTGCCACCAGTGACTCCGGACTAGCGGGGGGAAACAATGAGCAGTTCTTC
TRBV10-3,TRBJ2-1,TRBD2,.,CAISQGLVEVEQFF,TGTGCCATCAGTCAGGGACTAGTAGAGGTTGAGCAGTTCTTC
TRBV4-3,TRBJ2-5,.,.,CASSQVQGDGETQYF,TGCGCCAGCAGCCAAGTCCAAGGGGACGGGGAGACCCAGTACTTC
TRBV5-1,TRBJ2-2,.,few,CASNMGPLTGELFF,TGCGCCAGCAATATGGGGCCCCTCACCGGGGAGCTGTTTTTT
TRBV19,TRBJ1-3,.,.,CASSIVNSGNTIYF,TGTGCCAGTAGTATAGTCAACTCTGGAAACACCATATATTTT
TRBV7-9,TRBJ2-5,TRBD1,few,CASSSRAGTGDETQYF,TGTGCCAGCAGCTCAAGAGCCGGGACAGGGGATGAGACCCAGTACTTC
TRBV20-1,TRBJ2-7,TRBD1,few,CSARDPLGDRGFDEQYF,TGCAGTGCTAGAGATCCATTAGGGGACAGGGGGTTCGACGAGCAGTACTTC
TRBV25-1,TRBJ1-2,.,few,CASSDSAGNYGYTF,TGTGCCAGCAGTGATTCGGCAGGGAATTATGGCTACACCTTC
TRBV6-4,TRBJ1-5,TRBD1,many,CASRTRRGQVGVRDQPQHF,TGTGCCAGCAGGACCCGGAGGGGACAGGTCGGTGTGAGGGATCAGCCCCAGCATTTT
TRBV20-1,TRBJ1-1,.,.,CSAPVVGGAFF,TGCAGTGCTCCTGTTGTTGGGGGCGCTTTCTTT